This is a list of T cell receptor beta chains from one sample in a study of T cell clones after liver transplantation. Some clones are missing from TCRdb's copy, which holds only in-frame ones; the method was immunoSEQ multiplex PCR. The table lists tens of thousands of clones, roughly nine tenths of them singletons. Material: CD4+ T cells from blood, obtained before liver transplant. Receptor source: a human donor who received a liver transplant. Each CDR3 is given with its conserved first and last residue. Each record gives: J gene, clone size, V gene, D gene, CDR3 DNA, CDR3 protein. A D gene is named only where the DNA matches it firmly. Some rows mark clone size as missing; the rest say once, few, many or name a class of expanded clone.

>TRBJ2-7|.|TRBV30|TRBD1
TGTGCCTGGAGTCCAATTGGACAGGGGGCGTATGAGCAGTACTTC
CAWSPIGQGAYEQYF
>TRBJ2-1|.|TRBV19|.
TGTGCCAGTAGCCCGGCCAATTATTATGAGCAGTTCTTC
CASSPANYYEQFF
>TRBJ2-3|.|TRBV9|.
TGTGCCAGCAGCGTAGCCCGGATCACAGATACGCAGTATTTT
CASSVARITDTQYF
>TRBJ2-1|.|TRBV9|.
TGTGCCAGCAGCGTCGGGGGCCTAAGCTCCTACAATGAGCAGTTCTTC
CASSVGGLSSYNEQFF
>TRBJ1-2|.|TRBV5-1|TRBD1
TGCGCCAGCAGCAATACCCCGGGACAGGGGAGGGATGGCTACACCTTC
CASSNTPGQGRDGYTF
>TRBJ2-7|.|TRBV9|TRBD1
TGTGCCAGCAGCGCCCAGACAGGGTACGAGCAGTACTTC
CASSAQTGYEQYF
>TRBJ1-4|.|TRBV28|.
TGTGCCAGCAGGCGCCTCCCAGGGGCTAATGAAAAACTGTTTTTT
CASRRLPGANEKLFF
>TRBJ2-7|.|TRBV19|.
TGTGCCAGTAGTATAACTAGCACTCGGTACGAGCAGTACTTC
CASSITSTRYEQYF
>TRBJ1-2|.|TRBV6-6|TRBD1
TGTGCCAGCAGTCCTAATAAGGACAGGGGGCTAAAGGGCTACACCTTC
CASSPNKDRGLKGYTF
>TRBJ2-3|.|TRBV29-1|.
TGCAGCGGGGGGACTTCCGGGAACCCAGATACGCAGTATTTT
CSGGTSGNPDTQYF
>TRBJ2-7|.|TRBV6-4|.
TGTGCCAGCAGTGGCTCCAATGGATACGAGCAGTACTTC
CASSGSNGYEQYF
>TRBJ1-3|.|TRBV15|.
TGTGCCACCAGCAGACGCCGGCCCCTACAGGGTAAGGGAAACACCATATATTTT
CATSRRRPLQGKGNTIYF
>TRBJ2-7|.|TRBV2|.
TGTGCCAGCAGGGGGGACCACGAGCAGTACTTC
CASRGDHEQYF
>TRBJ2-5|once|TRBV13|.
TGTGCCAGCAGCTTAAGAACGGGGAGTGCGGAGACCCAGTACTTC
CASSLRTGSAETQYF
>TRBJ1-3|once|TRBV11-1|.
TGTGCCAGCAGCTCCGTAGAGGGGGGTGGAAACACCATATATTTT
CASSSVEGGGNTIYF
>TRBJ1-4|.|TRBV27|TRBD1
TGTGCCAGCAGTCGGGGACAGGGCAGGCCCCCAGTTGAAAAACTGTTTTTT
CASSRGQGRPPVEKLFF
>TRBJ2-3|once|TRBV4-3|.
TGCGCCAGCAGCCAGGCTGTGGACAGTAAGAGCACAGATACGCAGTATTTT
CASSQAVDSKSTDTQYF